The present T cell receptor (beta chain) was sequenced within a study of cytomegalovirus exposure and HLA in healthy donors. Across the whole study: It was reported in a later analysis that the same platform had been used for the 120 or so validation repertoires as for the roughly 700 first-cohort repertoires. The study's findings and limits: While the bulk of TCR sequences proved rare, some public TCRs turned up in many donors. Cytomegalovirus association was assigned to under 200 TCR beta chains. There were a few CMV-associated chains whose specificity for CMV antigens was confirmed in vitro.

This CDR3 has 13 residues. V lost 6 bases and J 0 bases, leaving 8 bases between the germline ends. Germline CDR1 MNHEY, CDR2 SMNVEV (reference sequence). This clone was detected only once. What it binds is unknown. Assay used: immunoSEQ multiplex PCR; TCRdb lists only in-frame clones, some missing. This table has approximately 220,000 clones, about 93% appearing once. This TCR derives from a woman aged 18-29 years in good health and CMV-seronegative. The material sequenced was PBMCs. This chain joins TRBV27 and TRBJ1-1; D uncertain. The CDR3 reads CASSNSVNTEAFF. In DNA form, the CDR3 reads TGTGCCAGCAGCAACTCCGTGAACACTGAAGCTTTCTTT.